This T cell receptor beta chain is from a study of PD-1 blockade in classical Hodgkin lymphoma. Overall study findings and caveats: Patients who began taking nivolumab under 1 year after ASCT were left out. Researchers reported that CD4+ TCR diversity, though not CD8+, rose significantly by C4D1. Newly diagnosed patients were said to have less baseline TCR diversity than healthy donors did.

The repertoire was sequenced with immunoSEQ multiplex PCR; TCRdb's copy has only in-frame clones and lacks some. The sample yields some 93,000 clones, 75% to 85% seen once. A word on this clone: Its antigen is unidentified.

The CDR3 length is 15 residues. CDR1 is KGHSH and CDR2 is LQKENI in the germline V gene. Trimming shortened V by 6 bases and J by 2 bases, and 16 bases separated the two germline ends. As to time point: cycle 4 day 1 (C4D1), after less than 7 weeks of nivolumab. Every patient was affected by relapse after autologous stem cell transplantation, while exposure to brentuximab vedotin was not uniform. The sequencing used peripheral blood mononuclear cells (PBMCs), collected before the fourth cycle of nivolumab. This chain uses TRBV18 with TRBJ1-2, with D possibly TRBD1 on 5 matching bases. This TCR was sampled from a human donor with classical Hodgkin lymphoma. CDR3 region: CASSKQVGENYGYTF. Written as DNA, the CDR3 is TGTGCCAGCTCTAAACAGGTCGGGGAAAACTATGGCTACACCTTC. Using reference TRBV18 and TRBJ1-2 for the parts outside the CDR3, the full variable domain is NAGVMQNPRHLVRRRGQEARLRCSPMKGHSHVYWYRQLPEEGLKFMVYLQKENIIDESGMPKERFSAEFPKEGPSILRIQQVVRGDSAAYFCASSKQVGENYGYTFGSGTRLTVV.